Listed here are 10 T cell receptor beta chains from one sample, sequenced in a study of T cells in Graves' hyperthyroidism and ophthalmopathy. TCR beta CDR3 sequences were amplified from RNA transcripts. Researchers ran a first-round RT-PCR on the TCR CDR3 using the HTBI primer set. TCRdb itself ran the multiplex PCR reads through MiXCR, one entry per CDR3 protein. This sample yields around 700,000 distinct CDR3 sequences, of which approximately 18% are seen a single time; 16% belongs to the top ten. The sequencing sample was made of blood. These receptors were obtained from a woman in her fifties or sixties with Graves' hyperthyroidism that later progressed to Graves' ophthalmopathy.

The genes are TRBV19 and TRBJ2-6; D unresolved. The CDR3 extends over 15 amino acids. Germline CDR1 and CDR2: LNHDA and SQIVND (reference sequence). Trimming cost V 3 bases and J 4 bases, with 10 bases left between them. CDR3 sequence (DNA): TGTGCCAGTAGTATCGCCGTTAACGGGGCCAACGTCCTGACTTTC. This translates into CASSIAVNGANVLTF.

This clonotype showed up many times. The chain joins TRBV27 to TRBJ2-2; D not certain. V shed 0 bases and J shed 3 bases, with 5 bases lying between them. This CDR3 has 14 residues. Germline CDR1 is MNHEY and CDR2 is SMNVEV (reference sequence). The CDR3 region is CASSLSGYTGELFF. The DNA for the CDR3 is TGTGCCAGCAGTTTATCAGGGTACACCGGGGAGCTGTTTTTT.

The rearrangement uses TRBV5-1 and TRBJ1-1, with D maybe TRBD1 (5 bases). The V and J ends lost 4 bases and 2 bases respectively, with 12 bases between them. The CDR3 is 14 residues long. Germline lookup yields CDR1 SGHRS and CDR2 YFSETQ. This CDR3 is CASSAGGINTEAFF. The CDR3 nucleotides read TGCGCCAGCAGCGCTGGGGGGATAAACACTGAAGCTTTCTTT.

A note on this clonotype: A much larger clone lies a single base off, so this may be a read error. A read error is likely, as this CDR3 ends without the conserved phenylalanine or tryptophan. The rearrangement uses TRBV5-1 and TRBJ1-2, with a tentative D call TRBD1 (6 bases). The ends were cut back, 3 bases at V and 3 bases at J, with 15 bases in the middle. This CDR3 spans 15 amino acids. Germline V gene sequence: CDR1 SGHRS, CDR2 YFSETQ. CDR3 sequence: CASSSDSTGYYGYTL. The CDR3 coding sequence is TGCGCCAGCAGCTCGGACAGCACCGGATACTATGGCTACACCCTC.

This chain uses TRBV20-1 with TRBJ1-2, with TRBD1 matching 8 bases. The CDR3 runs to 16 residues. The trim removed 3 bases at V and 1 base at J, leaving 10 bases unmatched. Germline V gives CDR1 DFQATT, CDR2 SNEGSKA (reference sequence). In nucleotides, the CDR3 is TGCAGTGCTAGGACGGGGACAGGAATAATTAACTATGGCTACACCTTC. Its protein is CSARTGTGIINYGYTF.

This clonotype was found a few times. The chain has TRBV20-1 and TRBJ1-4, with 7 nucleotides matching TRBD1. The CDR3 covers 15 residues. The V segment lost 0 bases and the J segment 8 bases; nucleotides outside the gene matches: 9. Germline V gives CDR1 DFQATT, CDR2 SNEGSKA (reference sequence). Here the CDR3 reads CSARDRTGAGEKLFF. CDR3 nucleotide sequence: TGCAGTGCTAGAGATCGTACAGGGGCGGGCGAAAAACTGTTTTTT.

This rearrangement joins TRBV9 to TRBJ2-1; 7 positions agree with TRBD1. The CDR3 extends over 15 amino acids. The V gene's germline CDR1 is SGDLS and CDR2 YYNGEE. The J segment lost 2 bases and the V segment lost 3 bases, leaving 5 bases of the junction unmatched. CDR3 nucleotide sequence: TGTGCCAGCAGCGCTACGGGACAGCCCTACAATGAGCAGTTCTTC. Translation gives CASSATGQPYNEQFF.

The sample holds many counts of this clonotype. The chain couples TRBV11-3 to TRBJ2-1; D is perhaps TRBD2 (5 bases). Per germline, CDR1 SGHNT and CDR2 YENEEA. The CDR3 extends over 15 amino acids. The germline V and J ends were trimmed by 5 bases and 9 bases, with 20 bases remaining between them. CDR3 sequence reads: CASSPGLAFGGEQFF. In DNA, the CDR3 is TGTGCCAGCAGCCCCGGGCTAGCTTTTGGTGGTGAGCAGTTCTTC.

This clonotype was counted at least ten times. CDR3 coding DNA: TGCAGTGCTAGTAGGTACAGCTCCTACGAGCAGTACTTC. This gives the protein CSASRYSSYEQYF. This rearrangement joins TRBV20-1 to TRBJ2-7, with no clear D. Germline values: CDR1 DFQATT, CDR2 SNEGSKA (reference sequence). The CDR3 has 13 residues. V lost 3 bases and J lost 0, with 9 bases in between.

This clonotype was observed many times. J is TRBJ2-5 and V is TRBV2, with a possible D match to TRBD2 (6 bases). Looked up from germline, CDR1 is SNHLY and CDR2 is FYNNEI. Trimming left V 3 bases short and J 3 bases short, with 14 bases between. This CDR3 is built from 15 residues. CDR3 region: CASSDGQGGEETQYF. CDR3 nucleotides: TGTGCCAGCAGTGATGGCCAGGGAGGAGAAGAGACCCAGTACTTC. Filled out from reference TRBV2 and TRBJ2-5, the complete variable domain reads EPEVTQTPSHQVTQMGQEVILRCVPISNHLYFYWYRQILGQKVEFLVSFYNNEISEKSEIFDDQFSVERPDGSNFTLKIRSTKLEDSAMYFCASSDGQGGEETQYFGPGTRLLVL.